This TCR beta chain was sequenced in a study of cytomegalovirus exposure and HLA in healthy donors. Findings and caveats of the study: Associated with cytomegalovirus, according to the listing, were around 160 TCR beta chains. In vitro checks showed that a few CMV-associated chains really do target CMV antigens.

This clone has more than one count but fewer than ten. The antigen is not known. Measured with immunoSEQ multiplex PCR; TCRdb has only the in-frame clones, and not every one. The sample consists of 71,000 or so clones, about 95% of them appearing once. The CDR3 length is 12 residues. V was shortened by 3 bases and J by 2 bases, with 3 bases between the two germline ends. Germline V lookup: CDR1 PRHDT, CDR2 FYEKMQ (reference sequence). The sequenced sample consisted of PBMCs. The chain recombines TRBV13 with TRBJ2-3; D not resolved. This TCR derives from a woman aged 18-29 years in good health and CMV-seronegative. The CDR3 is CASSLATDTQYF. In nucleotides, the CDR3 is TGTGCCAGCAGCTTGGCCACAGATACGCAGTATTTT.